A single T cell receptor beta chain is shown here with its context. Its antigen is not known. A multiplex PCR was run with 60 Vbeta primers and 13 Jbeta primers. Using immunoSEQ multiplex PCR, the repertoire was profiled, and TCRdb retains in-frame clones only, with some absent. The sample records around 98,000 clones, 55% to 75% being singletons. These data come from a study of cytomegalovirus exposure and HLA in healthy donors. Study results and caveats: The classifier reportedly diagnosed cytomegalovirus status with high specificity and sensitivity. A later analysis, which compared TCR beta chains of equal frequency, found the HLA-associated ones more clonally expanded.

The J segment lost 7 bases and the V segment lost 6 bases, leaving 9 bases of the junction unmatched. Germline CDR1 and CDR2: MNHNS and SASEGT. This CDR3 comprises 15 residues. The rearrangement uses TRBV6-1 and TRBJ2-1; 10 positions agree with TRBD2. The sequenced sample was PBMCs. The TCR was taken from a man aged 50-60 years in good health and CMV-seronegative. CDR3 in DNA: TGTGCCAGCAGCCTAGCGGGGGCCAAGGGAAATGAGCAGTTCTTC. This encodes CASSLAGAKGNEQFF.